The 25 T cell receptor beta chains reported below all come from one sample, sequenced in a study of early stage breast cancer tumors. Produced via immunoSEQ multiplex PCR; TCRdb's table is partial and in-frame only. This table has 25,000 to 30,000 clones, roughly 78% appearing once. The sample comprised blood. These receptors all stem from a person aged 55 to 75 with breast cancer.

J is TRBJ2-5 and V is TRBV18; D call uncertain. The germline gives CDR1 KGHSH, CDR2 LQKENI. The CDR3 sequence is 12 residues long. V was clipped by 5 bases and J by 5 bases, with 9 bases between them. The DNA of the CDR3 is TGTGCCAGCTCATCCACGAGGGAGACCCAGTACTTC. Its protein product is CASSSTRETQYF.

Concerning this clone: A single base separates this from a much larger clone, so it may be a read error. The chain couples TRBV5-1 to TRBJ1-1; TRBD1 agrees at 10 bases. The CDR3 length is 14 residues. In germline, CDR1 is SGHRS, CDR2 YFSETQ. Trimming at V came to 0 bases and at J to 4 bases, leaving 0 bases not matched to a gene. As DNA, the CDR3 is TGCGCCAGCAGCTTGGGGACAGGGGGCACTGAAGCTTTCTTT. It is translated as CASSLGTGGTEAFF.

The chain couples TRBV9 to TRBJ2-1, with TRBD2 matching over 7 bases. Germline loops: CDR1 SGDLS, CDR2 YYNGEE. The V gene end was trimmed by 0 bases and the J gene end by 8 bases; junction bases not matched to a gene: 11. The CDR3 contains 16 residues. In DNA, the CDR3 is TGTGCCAGCAGCGTAGAAGGCGGGAGCCGCTCGGATGAGCAGTTCTTC. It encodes CASSVEGGSRSDEQFF.

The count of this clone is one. CDR3 residues: CASSPGASNQPQHF. The CDR3 bases are TGTGCCAGCAGCCCAGGGGCTAGCAATCAGCCCCAGCATTTT. The gene calls are TRBV7-9 and TRBJ1-5, with D possibly matching TRBD1 (6 bases). CDR3 size: 14 residues. Germline assignment: CDR1 SEHNR and CDR2 FQNEAQ (reference sequence). The germline V and J ends were trimmed by 5 bases and 0 bases, with 8 bases remaining between them. The complete variable domain, with remaining parts taken from reference TRBV7-9 and TRBJ1-5, reads DTGVSQNPRHKITKRGQNVTFRCDPISEHNRLYWYRQTLGQGPEFLTYFQNEAQLEKSRLLSDRFSAERPKGSFSTLEIQRTEQGDSAMYLCASSPGASNQPQHFGDGTRLSIL.

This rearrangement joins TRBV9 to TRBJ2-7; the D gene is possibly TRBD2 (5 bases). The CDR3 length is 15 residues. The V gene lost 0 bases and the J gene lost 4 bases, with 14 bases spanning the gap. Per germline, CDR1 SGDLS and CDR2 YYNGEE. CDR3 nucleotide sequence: TGTGCCAGCAGCGTAGGGGGAGAGTGGGGATACGAGCAGTACTTC. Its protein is CASSVGGEWGYEQYF.

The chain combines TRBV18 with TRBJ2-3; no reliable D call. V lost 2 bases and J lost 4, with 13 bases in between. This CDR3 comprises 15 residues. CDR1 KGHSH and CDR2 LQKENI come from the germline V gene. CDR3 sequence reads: CASSPETPPADTQYF. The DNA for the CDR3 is TGTGCCAGCTCACCAGAAACTCCCCCCGCAGATACGCAGTATTTT.

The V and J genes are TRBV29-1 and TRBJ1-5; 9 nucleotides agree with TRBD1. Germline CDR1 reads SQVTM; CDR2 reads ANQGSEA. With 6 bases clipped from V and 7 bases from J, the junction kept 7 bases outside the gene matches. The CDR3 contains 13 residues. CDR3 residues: CSVQGQGLQPQHF. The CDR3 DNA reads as TGCAGCGTCCAGGGACAGGGACTACAGCCCCAGCATTTT.

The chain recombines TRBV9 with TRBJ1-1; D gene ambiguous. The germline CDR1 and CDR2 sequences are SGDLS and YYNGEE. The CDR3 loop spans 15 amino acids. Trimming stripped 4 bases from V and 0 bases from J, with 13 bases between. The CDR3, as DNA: TGTGCCAGCAGCTCCACCCGCGCCTTGAACACTGAAGCTTTCTTT. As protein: CASSSTRALNTEAFF.

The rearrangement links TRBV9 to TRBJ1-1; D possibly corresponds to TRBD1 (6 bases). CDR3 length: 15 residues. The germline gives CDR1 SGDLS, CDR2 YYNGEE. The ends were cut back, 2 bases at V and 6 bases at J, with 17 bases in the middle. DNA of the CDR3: TGTGCCAGCAGCGTGGGTTCACAGGGAAGGTCTGAAGCTTTCTTT. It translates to CASSVGSQGRSEAFF.

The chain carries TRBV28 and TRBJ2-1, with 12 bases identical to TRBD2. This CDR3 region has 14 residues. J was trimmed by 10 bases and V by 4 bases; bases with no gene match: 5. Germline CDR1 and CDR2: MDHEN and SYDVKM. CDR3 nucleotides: TGTGCCAGCAGTTCACTAGCGGGAGGTAGGGAGCAGTTCTTC. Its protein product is CASSSLAGGREQFF.

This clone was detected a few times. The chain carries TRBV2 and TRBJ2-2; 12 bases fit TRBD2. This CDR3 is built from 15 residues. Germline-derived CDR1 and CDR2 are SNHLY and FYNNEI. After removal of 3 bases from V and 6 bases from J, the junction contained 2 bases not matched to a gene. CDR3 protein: CASSETSGSAGELFF. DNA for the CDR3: TGTGCCAGCAGTGAGACTAGCGGGAGTGCCGGGGAGCTGTTTTTT. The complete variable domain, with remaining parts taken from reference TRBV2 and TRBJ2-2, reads EPEVTQTPSHQVTQMGQEVILRCVPISNHLYFYWYRQILGQKVEFLVSFYNNEISEKSEIFDDQFSVERPDGSNFTLKIRSTKLEDSAMYFCASSETSGSAGELFFGEGSRLTVL.

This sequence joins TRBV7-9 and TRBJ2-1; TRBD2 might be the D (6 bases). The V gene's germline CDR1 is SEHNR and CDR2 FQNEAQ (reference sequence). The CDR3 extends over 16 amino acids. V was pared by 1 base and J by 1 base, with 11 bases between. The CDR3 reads CASSLVRGSSYNEQFF. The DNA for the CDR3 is TGTGCCAGCAGCTTAGTACGGGGGAGTTCCTACAATGAGCAGTTCTTC.

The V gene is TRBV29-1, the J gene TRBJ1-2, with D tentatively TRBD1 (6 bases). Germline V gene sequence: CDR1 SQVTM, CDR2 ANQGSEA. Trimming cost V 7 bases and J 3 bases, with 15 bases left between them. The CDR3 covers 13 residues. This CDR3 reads CSARRAGDYGYTF. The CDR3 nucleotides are TGCAGCGCTCGTCGGGCAGGGGACTATGGCTACACCTTC.

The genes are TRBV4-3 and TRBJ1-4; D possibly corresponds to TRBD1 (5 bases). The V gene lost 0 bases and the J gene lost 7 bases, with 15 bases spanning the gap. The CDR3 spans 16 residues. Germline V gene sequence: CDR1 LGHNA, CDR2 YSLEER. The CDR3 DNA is TGCGCCAGCAGCCAAGACGGAGGGGCCGGAGGTGAAAAACTGTTTTTT. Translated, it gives CASSQDGGAGGEKLFF.

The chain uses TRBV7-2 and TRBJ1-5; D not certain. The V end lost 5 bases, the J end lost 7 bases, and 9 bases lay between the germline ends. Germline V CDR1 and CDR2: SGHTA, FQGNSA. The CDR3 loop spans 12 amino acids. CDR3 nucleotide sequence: TGTGCCAGCAGCCTCCCCGGGCAGCCCCAGCATTTT. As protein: CASSLPGQPQHF.

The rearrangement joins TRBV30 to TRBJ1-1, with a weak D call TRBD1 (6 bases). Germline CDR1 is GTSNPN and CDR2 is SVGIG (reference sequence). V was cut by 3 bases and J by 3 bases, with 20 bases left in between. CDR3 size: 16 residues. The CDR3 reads CAWSPIRGVMDTEAFF. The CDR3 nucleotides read TGTGCCTGGAGCCCAATCAGGGGAGTCATGGACACTGAAGCTTTCTTT.

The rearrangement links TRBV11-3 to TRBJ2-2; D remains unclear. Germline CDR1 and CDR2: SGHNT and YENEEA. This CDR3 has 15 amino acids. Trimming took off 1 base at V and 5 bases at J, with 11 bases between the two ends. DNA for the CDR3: TGTGCCAGCAGCTTAGGCGGTCATCGGACCGGGGAGCTGTTTTTT. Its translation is CASSLGGHRTGELFF.

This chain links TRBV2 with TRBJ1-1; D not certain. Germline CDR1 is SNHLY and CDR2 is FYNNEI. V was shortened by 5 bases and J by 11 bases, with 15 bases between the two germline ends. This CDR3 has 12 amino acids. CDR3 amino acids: CASSKGGRLAFF. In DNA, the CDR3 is TGTGCCAGCAGTAAGGGAGGGAGGTTGGCTTTCTTT.

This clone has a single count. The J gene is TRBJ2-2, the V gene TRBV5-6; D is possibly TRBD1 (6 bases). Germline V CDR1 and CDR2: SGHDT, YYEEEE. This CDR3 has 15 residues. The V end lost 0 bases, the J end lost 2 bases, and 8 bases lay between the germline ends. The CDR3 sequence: CASSLAGVNTGELFF. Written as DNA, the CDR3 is TGTGCCAGCAGCTTGGCAGGGGTCAACACCGGGGAGCTGTTTTTT.

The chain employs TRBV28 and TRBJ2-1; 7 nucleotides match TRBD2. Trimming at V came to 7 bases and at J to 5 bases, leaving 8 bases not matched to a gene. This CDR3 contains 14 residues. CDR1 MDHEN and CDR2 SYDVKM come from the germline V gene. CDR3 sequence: CASTESAGDNEQFF. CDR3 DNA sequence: TGTGCCAGCACTGAGAGCGCGGGAGACAATGAGCAGTTCTTC. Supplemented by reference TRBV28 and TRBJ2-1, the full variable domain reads DVKVTQSSRYLVKRTGEKVFLECVQDMDHENMFWYRQDPGLGLRLIYFSYDVKMKEKGDIPEGYSVSREKKERFSLILESASTNQTSMYLCASTESAGDNEQFFGPGTRLTVL.

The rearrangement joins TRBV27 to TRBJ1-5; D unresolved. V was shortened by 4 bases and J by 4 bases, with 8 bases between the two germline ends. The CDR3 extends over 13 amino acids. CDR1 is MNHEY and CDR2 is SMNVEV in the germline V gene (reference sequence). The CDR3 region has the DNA TGTGCCAGCAGTTCGGAGAGGAATCAGCCCCAGCATTTT. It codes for CASSSERNQPQHF.

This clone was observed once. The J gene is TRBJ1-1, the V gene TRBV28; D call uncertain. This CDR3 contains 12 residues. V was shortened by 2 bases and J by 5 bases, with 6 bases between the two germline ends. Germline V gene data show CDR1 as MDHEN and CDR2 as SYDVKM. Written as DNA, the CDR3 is TGTGCCAGCAGTTTAACGGGAACTGAAGCTTTCTTT. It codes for CASSLTGTEAFF.

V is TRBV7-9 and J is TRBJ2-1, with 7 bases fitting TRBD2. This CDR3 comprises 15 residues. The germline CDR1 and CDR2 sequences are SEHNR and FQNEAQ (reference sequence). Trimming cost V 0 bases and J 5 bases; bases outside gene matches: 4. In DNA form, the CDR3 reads TGTGCCAGCAGCTTAGCAGGGCTAGCGGACAATGAGCAGTTCTTC. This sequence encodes CASSLAGLADNEQFF.

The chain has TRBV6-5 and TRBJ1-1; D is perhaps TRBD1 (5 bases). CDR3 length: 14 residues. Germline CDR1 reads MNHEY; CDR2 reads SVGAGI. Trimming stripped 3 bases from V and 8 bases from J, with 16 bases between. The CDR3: CASSYLGAADEAFF. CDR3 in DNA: TGTGCCAGCAGTTATTTAGGGGCCGCAGACGAAGCTTTCTTT.

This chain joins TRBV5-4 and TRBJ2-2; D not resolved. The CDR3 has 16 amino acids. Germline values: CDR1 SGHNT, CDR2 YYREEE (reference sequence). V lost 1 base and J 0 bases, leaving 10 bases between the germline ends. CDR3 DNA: TGTGCCAGCAGCTTGTCCCGGGTATCGAACACCGGGGAGCTGTTTTTT. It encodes CASSLSRVSNTGELFF.